This TCR beta chain was recorded in a study of blood T cell repertoires in COVID-19. This CDR3 comprises 14 residues. V shed 4 bases and J shed 4 bases, with 13 bases lying between them. Germline V gene data show CDR1 as SGHNT and CDR2 as YENEEA. Only in-frame clones appear in the TCRdb table, and some are missing; sequencing was by immunoSEQ multiplex PCR. The sample records around 190,000 clones, 87% being singletons. Sequencing input: PBMCs or T cells enriched from blood (not recorded which). This sequence originates from a man aged 18 to 30 with acute COVID-19. The chain links TRBV11-3 to TRBJ2-5, with D tentatively TRBD2 (6 bases). The CDR3 DNA is TGTGCCAGCAGCTCCTCGGGAGATCCAGAGACCCAGTACTTC. Translation gives CASSSSGDPETQYF.